The rows below give T cell receptor beta chains drawn from one sample of a study of T-cell reconstitution after alpha-beta-depleted transplantation in children. Each CDR3 protein is one row after TCRdb ran MiXCR on the PCR reads. This table holds about 600,000 distinct CDR3 sequences, about 10% found once. The source was PBMCs from the stem cell graft donor, collected from the stem cell graft. These receptors were taken from a human donor who donated a stem cell graft to a child with acute myeloid leukemia. Both conserved end residues are part of each CDR3. A D gene is named only where the DNA matches it firmly. Clone size appears in some rows only: once, few, many, or a class for an expanded clone.

j_call	clone_size	d_call	v_call	cdr3_nt	cdr3_aa
TRBJ2-1	.	TRBD2	TRBV7-6	TGTGCCAGCAGCTTAGTGGGCGGGAGACTCTACAATGAGCAGTTCTTC	CASSLVGGRLYNEQFF
TRBJ2-4	.	TRBD2	TRBV4-3	TGCGCCAGCAGCCAAAGGGGACTAGCGGGACCCGAGGACATTCAGTACTTC	CASSQRGLAGPEDIQYF
TRBJ2-5	many	.	TRBV29-1	TGCAGCGTTGTAACCGGAGTGGCCCAGTACTTC	CSVVTGVAQYF
TRBJ2-5	.	.	TRBV7-2	TGTGCCAGCAGCTTAGATTTGTACGCTCAAGAGACCCAGTACTTC	CASSLDLYAQETQYF
TRBJ2-7	few	TRBD2	TRBV7-3	TGTGCCAGCAGCGCGGCGGGACTAGCGGGATACGAGCAGTACTTC	CASSAAGLAGYEQYF
TRBJ2-1	many	.	TRBV20-1	TGCAGTGCTAGAGATCCGCGGGTTTTGAGCTCCTACAATGAGCAGTTCTTC	CSARDPRVLSSYNEQFF
TRBJ2-1	.	.	TRBV6-5	TGTGCCAGCAGTTACTCGACTCAGGGGTTTGAGCAGTTCTTC	CASSYSTQGFEQFF
TRBJ2-7	few	.	TRBV20-1	TGCAGTGCTAGAGATGTTTCCTACGAGCAGTACTTC	CSARDVSYEQYF
TRBJ1-2	few	.	TRBV29-1	TGCAGCGTTGAATTAGTAGGGTTTGACTATGGCTACACCTTC	CSVELVGFDYGYTF
TRBJ2-3	.	TRBD2	TRBV5-1	TGCGCCAGCAGCTTATTAGAGACTAGCGGGGTGCGGGATACGCAGTATTTT	CASSLLETSGVRDTQYF
TRBJ1-2	.	.	TRBV28	TGTGCCAGCAGTTCGGGGGCGCTTGACTATGGCTACACCTTC	CASSSGALDYGYTF
TRBJ1-3	few	TRBD1	TRBV5-1	TGCGCCAGCAGCTTGGCGGGGCAGGGGGCTGGAAACACCATATATTTT	CASSLAGQGAGNTIYF
TRBJ2-5	few	.	TRBV6-1	TGTGCCAGCAGCCCATCCCCCCGGCGAGGGCAAGAGACCCAGTACTTC	CASSPSPRRGQETQYF
TRBJ2-1	many	.	TRBV28	TGTGCCAGCAGTTTACTCTCAGGGGAGCAGTTCTTC	CASSLLSGEQFF
TRBJ2-1	many	.	TRBV7-2	TGTGCCAGCAGCGTGAGGGGGGAGGACTTCAATGAGCAGTTCTTC	CASSVRGEDFNEQFF
TRBJ1-5	few	.	TRBV18	TGTGCCAGCTCACGGGTACCAGGGCAACAGCCCCAGCATTTT	CASSRVPGQQPQHF
TRBJ2-6	.	.	TRBV4-3	TGCGCCAGCAGCCAAGATTTTGGGAACGCTGGGGCCAACGTCCTGACTTTC	CASSQDFGNAGANVLTF
TRBJ1-6	few	.	TRBV20-1	TGCAGTGCTAGAGTGGTGGAGGGAAATTCACCCCTCCACTTT	CSARVVEGNSPLHF
TRBJ2-3	few	TRBD2	TRBV24-1	TGTGCCACCAGTGATTTGCGGTCAAGCGGGAGAGGCACAGATACGCAGTATTTT	CATSDLRSSGRGTDTQYF
TRBJ2-7	many	TRBD2	TRBV20-1	TGCAGTGCTAGAGGGCCGGGACGTCCGGGAGGCGAGCAGTACTTC	CSARGPGRPGGEQYF
TRBJ1-1	many	.	TRBV5-1	TGCGCCAGCAGGCCAGGTTCTTCGAACACTGAAGCTTTCTTT	CASRPGSSNTEAFF
TRBJ1-2	.	.	TRBV5-6	TGTGCCAGCAGCTCGACGGCAGCGGGCTACACCTTC	CASSSTAAGYTF
TRBJ2-1	few	.	TRBV12-3/TRBV12-4	TGTGCCAGCAGCGAGAGAATTCGCTACAATGAGCAGTTCTTC	CASSERIRYNEQFF
TRBJ2-7	many	TRBD2	TRBV10-3	TGTGCCATCAGTGGGATGGGACTAGCGGGCTACGAGCAGTACTTC	CAISGMGLAGYEQYF
TRBJ1-5	.	TRBD1	TRBV20-1	TGCAGTGTATCACAGGGGGCAGGCAATCAGCCCCAGCATTTT	CSVSQGAGNQPQHF
TRBJ1-5	.	.	TRBV5-1	TGCGCCAGCAGCCGCGACGGAGGGAGCAATCAGCCCCAGCATTTT	CASSRDGGSNQPQHF